Following are 18 T cell receptor beta chains from one sample sequenced in a study of cytomegalovirus exposure and HLA in healthy donors. The PCR contained 60 Vbeta and 13 Jbeta primers. Using immunoSEQ multiplex PCR, the repertoire was profiled, and TCRdb retains in-frame clones only, with some absent. The sample contains some 160,000 clones, approximately 81% of which appear only once. The sequencing input was PBMCs. The receptors derive from a boy aged 2-15 years in good health and CMV-seronegative.

This clone was counted a few times. The CDR3 region has the DNA TGTGCCAGCAGTAACGACAGGGGATTTAACGAGCAGTACTTC. Its translation: CASSNDRGFNEQYF. The chain carries TRBV6-4 and TRBJ2-7; 8 nucleotides match TRBD1. Germline CDR1 MRHNA, CDR2 SNTAGT. J gave up 5 bases and V 5 bases, and 8 bases lay outside the gene matches. The length of the CDR3 is 14 residues.

This chain joins TRBV18 and TRBJ1-1; D might be TRBD1 (5 bases). The V and J ends lost 6 bases and 2 bases respectively, with 19 bases between them. The length of the CDR3 is 16 residues. Germline CDR1 KGHSH, CDR2 LQKENI. In DNA form, the CDR3 reads TGTGCCAGCTCGGACAAATTCAAGAACAGTAACACTGAAGCTTTCTTT. Protein sequence: CASSDKFKNSNTEAFF. The full variable domain, with the rest looked up from reference TRBV18 and TRBJ1-1, is NAGVMQNPRHLVRRRGQEARLRCSPMKGHSHVYWYRQLPEEGLKFMVYLQKENIIDESGMPKERFSAEFPKEGPSILRIQQVVRGDSAAYFCASSDKFKNSNTEAFFGQGTRLTVV.

V gene TRBV4-1 combines with J gene TRBJ1-6; a weak D match, TRBD1 (5 bases). Between the trimmed V and J ends, which lost 0 bases and 0 bases, there was a span of 9 bases. CDR3 size: 17 residues. Germline-derived CDR1 and CDR2 are MGHRA and YSYEKL. CDR3 region: CASSQDDQGSYNSPLHF. As DNA, the CDR3 is TGCGCCAGCAGCCAAGACGACCAGGGCTCCTATAATTCACCCCTCCACTTT.

The chain couples TRBV29-1 to TRBJ2-1; 7 nucleotides line up with TRBD2. Germline V gene lookup returns CDR1 SQVTM and CDR2 ANQGSEA. V lost 2 bases and J lost 3; bases outside the gene matches: 10. The CDR3 sequence is 16 residues long. The CDR3 DNA follows: TGCAGCGTTGAACTCCGGGCCAGCGGGGACTACAATGAGCAGTTCTTC. It translates to CSVELRASGDYNEQFF.

V is TRBV2 and J is TRBJ1-2; D is unresolved. Germline CDR1 SNHLY, CDR2 FYNNEI. The length of the CDR3 is 12 residues. V was trimmed by 3 bases and J by 8 bases, leaving 10 bases between them. The CDR3 bases are TGTGCCAGCAGTGATCAGGAGGGCGGCTACACCTTC. Its translation: CASSDQEGGYTF.

This sequence joins TRBV4-1 and TRBJ2-2, with a weak D call TRBD1 (5 bases). Germline V gene sequence: CDR1 MGHRA, CDR2 YSYEKL. The CDR3 length is 14 residues. V gave up 1 base and J gave up 3 bases, with 6 bases separating them. DNA of the CDR3: TGCGCCAGCAGCCAAGGACAGCACACCGGGGAGCTGTTTTTT. Its protein is CASSQGQHTGELFF.

The chain recombines TRBV10-3 with TRBJ1-6; 7 bases align to TRBD1. J was trimmed by 10 bases and V by 1 base; bases with no gene match: 7. The germline V gene encodes CDR1 ENHRY and CDR2 SYGVKD. CDR3 length: 15 residues. CDR3 region: CAISEWRQGVSPLHF. As DNA, the CDR3 is TGTGCCATCAGTGAGTGGAGACAGGGAGTGTCACCCCTCCACTTT.

The chain joins TRBV7-2 to TRBJ2-6; possible D gene TRBD2, 5 bases. The CDR3 is 15 residues long. Per the germline V gene, CDR1 is SGHTA and CDR2 is FQGNSA. V lost 5 bases and J lost 4, with 12 bases in between. The CDR3, as DNA: TGTGCCAGCAGCAGAGTAGCGTTCGGGGCCAACGTCCTGACTTTC. It encodes CASSRVAFGANVLTF.

The CDR3 loop is CASSLTPTRQGLNTEAFF. The CDR3 coding sequence is TGTGCCAGCAGCCTAACGCCTACCCGACAGGGGCTGAACACTGAAGCTTTCTTT. The chain uses TRBV11-1 and TRBJ1-1, with 8 bases identical to TRBD1. The length of the CDR3 is 18 residues. The germline V gene has CDR1 SGHAT and CDR2 FQDESV (reference sequence). V lost 5 bases and J lost 0; bases outside the gene matches: 14. Full variable domain (remainder filled in from reference TRBV11-1 and TRBJ1-1): EAEVAQSPRYKITEKSQAVAFWCDPISGHATLYWYRQILGQGPELLVQFQDESVVDDSQLPKDRFSAERLKGVDSTLKIQPAELGDSAMYLCASSLTPTRQGLNTEAFFGQGTRLTVV.

This clone was recorded a few times. The gene calls are TRBV6-5 and TRBJ2-5; unclear D gene. Per the germline V gene, CDR1 is MNHEY and CDR2 is SVGAGI. V was cut by 2 bases and J by 5 bases, with 9 bases left in between. This CDR3 spans 13 amino acids. The CDR3 loop is CASSYGMWETQYF. The CDR3 DNA is TGTGCCAGCAGTTACGGCATGTGGGAGACCCAGTACTTC.

The chain combines TRBV19 with TRBJ2-3; TRBD2 matches 8 bases. V shed 9 bases and J 3 bases; nucleotides not matched to a gene: 8. CDR1 LNHDA and CDR2 SQIVND come from the germline V gene (reference sequence). The CDR3 has 14 amino acids. The CDR3 here is CASRGGLRTDTQYF. The DNA for the CDR3 is TGTGCCAGCCGGGGGGGCCTCCGGACAGATACGCAGTATTTT.

The chain combines TRBV18 with TRBJ1-1; no firm D call. V was trimmed by 2 bases and J by 1 base, leaving 8 bases between them. The germline CDR1 and CDR2 sequences are KGHSH and LQKENI. The CDR3 is 14 residues long. In DNA form, the CDR3 reads TGTGCCAGCTCACCAGGGGAGTGGAACACTGAAGCTTTCTTT. Translation: CASSPGEWNTEAFF.

This clone was picked up a small number of times. V usage is TRBV4-2 and J usage is TRBJ2-1; TRBD2 aligns across 10 bases. This CDR3 has 16 residues. Germline CDR1 LGHNA, CDR2 YNFKEQ. The J segment lost 9 bases and the V segment lost 0 bases, leaving 8 bases of the junction unmatched. The CDR3 DNA reads TGTGCCAGCAGCCAAGATGGAGCGGGGGGGCCGGTTGAGCAGTTCTTC. It yields the protein CASSQDGAGGPVEQFF.

This chain uses TRBV15 with TRBJ2-2, with D maybe TRBD2 (6 bases). The V gene lost 5 bases and the J gene lost 2 bases, with 21 bases spanning the gap. CDR3 size: 18 residues. Germline loops: CDR1 LNHNV, CDR2 YYDKDF (reference sequence). The CDR3 bases are TGTGCCACCAGCGTAGGTCCGGGAGCCGCCAGAAACACCGGGGAGCTGTTTTTT. It translates to CATSVGPGAARNTGELFF.

The V gene is TRBV6-5, the J gene TRBJ1-2, with TRBD1 matching over 8 bases. Unmatched junction bases numbered 11, after V lost 10 bases and J lost 7 bases. Germline lookup yields CDR1 MNHEY and CDR2 SVGAGI. This CDR3 has 13 residues. The CDR3 region has the DNA TGTGCCACCGAACTAGGACAGGGTGGTGGCTACACCTTC. Its protein is CATELGQGGGYTF.

The table lists this clone with a count of one. The V call is TRBV7-2, the J call TRBJ1-4, with D perhaps TRBD1 (5 bases). Germline values: CDR1 SGHTA, CDR2 FQGNSA. The CDR3 extends over 15 amino acids. V was pared by 1 base and J by 7 bases, with 13 bases between. The CDR3 sequence: CASSLVGRVGEKLFF. Here the CDR3 DNA reads TGTGCCAGCAGCTTAGTAGGCAGGGTGGGTGAAAAACTGTTTTTT.

The chain combines TRBV6-1 with TRBJ2-7; 8 bases are shared with TRBD2. The CDR3 spans 19 residues. J gave up 5 bases and V 1 base, and 19 bases lay outside the gene matches. Germline V CDR1 and CDR2: MNHNS, SASEGT. CDR3 sequence reads: CASSEGWKVWSGSIDEQYF. CDR3 in DNA: TGTGCCAGCAGTGAAGGGTGGAAGGTATGGAGCGGGAGTATCGACGAGCAGTACTTC.

Worth noting for this clone: It is likely a read error, because the conserved phenylalanine at the end of the CDR3 is missing. No DNA is shown, since the ends of the CDR3 on it are uncertain; the CDR3 is the one TCRdb lists. The chain employs TRBV12-5 and TRBJ1-2; the listed D gene, TRBD1, was not tested against the DNA. Germline V gene lookup returns CDR1 LGHNT and CDR2 FRNRAP. Both ends counted, the CDR3 spans 8 residues. The CDR3: CASGRQGV.